What follows are 19 T cell receptor beta chains derived from one specimen sequenced in a study of T cell responses to AZD1222 COVID-19 vaccine. The repertoire was sequenced with immunoSEQ multiplex PCR; TCRdb's copy has only in-frame clones and lacks some. The sample includes tens of thousands of clones, approximately 87% of them seen just once. This specimen was peripheral blood, taken on day 0 of AZD1222 vaccination. The receptors come from an adult in good health.

The chain couples TRBV18 to TRBJ2-7; 7 positions agree with TRBD2. The CDR3 is 15 residues long. CDR1 KGHSH and CDR2 LQKENI come from the germline V gene. Losses at the gene ends were 0 bases for V and 5 bases for J; bases not matched to a gene: 7. The CDR3 reads CASSPPGRVKNEQYF. In nucleotides, the CDR3 is TGTGCCAGCTCACCACCGGGGAGGGTTAAGAACGAGCAGTACTTC.

The chain employs TRBV5-6 and TRBJ2-1; TRBD1 matches 10 bases. The CDR3 has 16 residues. The V gene end was trimmed by 4 bases and the J gene end by 9 bases; junction bases not matched to a gene: 13. From germline, CDR1 is SGHDT and CDR2 YYEEEE. CDR3 residues: CASSRSGTGVNIEQFF. For the CDR3, the DNA is TGTGCCAGCAGCCGCTCCGGGACAGGGGTTAACATTGAGCAGTTCTTC.

CDR3 protein: CASSLQETQYF. The CDR3 nucleotides read TGTGCCAGCAGCTTACAAGAGACCCAGTACTTC. The rearrangement joins TRBV7-9 to TRBJ2-5; D is unresolved. Germline assignment: CDR1 SEHNR and CDR2 FQNEAQ (reference sequence). Trimming left V 2 bases short and J 2 bases short, with 0 bases between. The CDR3 is 11 residues long.

The rearrangement joins TRBV21-1 to TRBJ2-7; TRBD2, the table's D call, was not compared with the DNA. TRBV21-1 constitutes a pseudogene. The CDR3 totals 15 residues. This CDR3 is CASSLRLPTRYEQYF. CDR3 coding DNA: TGTGCCAGCAGCCTCAGACTCCCGACTCGCTACGAGCAGTACTTC.

This sequence joins TRBV5-1 and TRBJ2-5, with no clear D. V dropped 5 bases and J dropped 3 bases, with 11 bases sitting between them. The CDR3 totals 13 residues. Per germline, CDR1 SGHRS and CDR2 YFSETQ. The CDR3 nucleotides are TGCGCCAGCAGAGCTCCACTCAAAGAGACCCAGTACTTC. Residues: CASRAPLKETQYF.

Details on this clone: This specimen includes other DNA sequences encoding the same CDR3. The V and J genes are TRBV5-1 and TRBJ1-1; D perhaps matches TRBD1 (6 bases). Trimming took off 0 bases at V and 0 bases at J, with 9 bases between the two ends. From germline, CDR1 is SGHRS and CDR2 YFSETQ. CDR3 size: 15 residues. The CDR3 region is CASSLGQVMNTEAFF. As DNA, the CDR3 is TGCGCCAGCAGCTTGGGACAGGTTATGAACACTGAAGCTTTCTTT.

This clone was detected once. This chain uses TRBV5-1 with TRBJ1-4, with 8 bases aligning to TRBD1. Losses at the gene ends were 0 bases for V and 8 bases for J; bases not matched to a gene: 3. The CDR3 has 14 amino acids. Germline V gene data show CDR1 as SGHRS and CDR2 as YFSETQ. CDR3 sequence reads: CASSLGQGNEKLFF. In DNA form, the CDR3 reads TGCGCCAGCAGCTTGGGACAGGGGAACGAAAAACTGTTTTTT.

J is TRBJ2-3 and V is TRBV9; D is unclear. Trimming pared 4 bases from V and 0 bases from J, leaving 15 bases between. The CDR3 has 16 amino acids. The germline V gene has CDR1 SGDLS and CDR2 YYNGEE. CDR3 in DNA: TGTGCCAGCAGCCCACGAGGCGGTTCTAGCACAGATACGCAGTATTTT. It codes for CASSPRGGSSTDTQYF.

V gene TRBV7-8 combines with J gene TRBJ1-6; D remains ambiguous. Trimming took off 3 bases at V and 10 bases at J, with 13 bases between the two ends. This CDR3 spans 14 amino acids. CDR1 SGHVS and CDR2 FQNEAQ come from the germline V gene. CDR3 sequence reads: CASSFQRDTSPLHF. The CDR3 region has the DNA TGTGCCAGCAGCTTCCAACGGGATACCTCACCCCTCCACTTT.

V usage is TRBV10-3 and J usage is TRBJ1-1, with 10 bases aligning to TRBD1. The V gene's germline CDR1 is ENHRY and CDR2 SYGVKD. The ends lost 8 bases at V and 5 bases at J; junction bases unmatched: 5. There are 13 residues in the CDR3. The CDR3 spells CAIRTGGGTEAFF. In DNA, the CDR3 is TGTGCCATCCGGACAGGGGGTGGTACTGAAGCTTTCTTT.

The chain combines TRBV28 with TRBJ2-7; 7 bases are a match to TRBD2. The junction had 10 bases not matched to a gene; V was cut back by 2 bases and J by 6 bases. The CDR3 totals 15 residues. Germline-derived CDR1 and CDR2 are MDHEN and SYDVKM. The CDR3 nucleotides are TGTGCCAGCAGTTTAGTGGGGGGGGGTGATGGCGAGCAGTACTTC. It translates to CASSLVGGGDGEQYF. Full variable domain (outside the CDR3, taken from reference TRBV28 and TRBJ2-7): DVKVTQSSRYLVKRTGEKVFLECVQDMDHENMFWYRQDPGLGLRLIYFSYDVKMKEKGDIPEGYSVSREKKERFSLILESASTNQTSMYLCASSLVGGGDGEQYFGPGTRLTVT.

J is TRBJ2-6 and V is TRBV6-4; no clear D gene. V lost 0 bases to trimming and J lost 0 bases, with 6 bases between them. The CDR3 extends over 16 amino acids. CDR1 and CDR2 from the germline V gene are MRHNA and SNTAGT. CDR3 sequence reads: CASSDSDISGANVLTF. The CDR3 DNA reads TGTGCCAGCAGTGACTCCGACATCTCTGGGGCCAACGTCCTGACTTTC.

This rearrangement joins TRBV18 to TRBJ1-2; the D is unclear. This CDR3 spans 13 amino acids. Trimming shortened V by 2 bases and J by 4 bases, and 8 bases separated the two germline ends. Germline CDR1 and CDR2: KGHSH and LQKENI. The CDR3 DNA reads as TGTGCCAGCTCACCAAACTCCCCCTATGGCTACACCTTC. Translated: CASSPNSPYGYTF.

The gene calls are TRBV20-1 and TRBJ2-3; D uncertain. Germline-derived CDR1 and CDR2 are DFQATT and SNEGSKA (reference sequence). Trimming shortened V by 6 bases and J by 0 bases, and 1 base separated the two germline ends. This CDR3 has 10 residues. The CDR3 DNA follows: TGCAGTGCCAGCACAGATACGCAGTATTTT. The encoded protein is CSASTDTQYF.

The chain recombines TRBV5-1 with TRBJ2-3; D may be TRBD2 (6 bases). CDR1 and CDR2 (germline): SGHRS, YFSETQ. With 0 bases removed from V and 3 bases from J, the gap between germline ends came to 14 bases. The CDR3 runs 16 residues. The chain's CDR3 is CASSLALRRETDTQYF. CDR3 nucleotide sequence: TGCGCCAGCAGCTTGGCGCTCAGGAGGGAAACAGATACGCAGTATTTT. The whole variable domain, remainder taken from reference TRBV5-1 and TRBJ2-3, is KAGVTQTPRYLIKTRGQQVTLSCSPISGHRSVSWYQQTPGQGLQFLFEYFSETQRNKGNFPGRFSGRQFSNSRSEMNVSTLELGDSALYLCASSLALRRETDTQYFGPGTRLTVL.

This clone was observed once. The V gene is TRBV28, the J gene TRBJ1-4; D unclear. CDR1 and CDR2 (germline): MDHEN, SYDVKM. The CDR3 spans 17 residues. V lost 4 bases to trimming and J lost 0 bases, with 15 bases between them. The CDR3 DNA follows: TGTGCCAGCAGTTCATGGGGAAGCTTTTCAACTAATGAAAAACTGTTTTTT. Translated, it gives CASSSWGSFSTNEKLFF.

This chain connects TRBV25-1 to TRBJ2-3; no firm D call. Per germline, CDR1 MGHDK and CDR2 SYGVNS. The ends were cut back, 5 bases at V and 3 bases at J, with 18 bases in the middle. The CDR3 consists of 16 residues. The CDR3 here is CASSKNLGIGTDTQYF. DNA for the CDR3: TGTGCCAGCAGTAAAAACCTAGGAATTGGAACAGATACGCAGTATTTT.

V gene TRBV18 combines with J gene TRBJ2-2; D may be TRBD1 (5 bases). The V gene lost 3 bases and the J gene lost 2 bases, with 10 bases spanning the gap. The CDR3 is made up of 15 amino acids. CDR1 and CDR2 (germline): KGHSH, LQKENI. CDR3 nucleotides: TGTGCCAGCTCACCGTCGACAGTTAACACCGGGGAGCTGTTTTTT. Translation gives CASSPSTVNTGELFF.

The gene calls are TRBV29-1 and TRBJ1-2; the D gene is possibly TRBD1 (5 bases). Germline-derived CDR1 and CDR2 are SQVTM and ANQGSEA. V gave up 6 bases and J gave up 1 base, with 21 bases separating them. CDR3 length equals 16 residues. The CDR3 loop is CSVPAGWEGSNYGYTF. The CDR3 nucleotides read TGCAGCGTCCCTGCAGGGTGGGAGGGAAGTAACTATGGCTACACCTTC.